The clone carrying this T cell receptor beta chain appeared once. Some clones are missing from TCRdb's copy, which holds only in-frame ones; the method was immunoSEQ multiplex PCR. The table lists some 36,000 clones, 85% to 95% of them singletons, with 0.39% in the top ten. This sample is drawn from a study of T cell changes during pregnancy in multiple sclerosis. The junction had 5 bases not matched to a gene; V was cut back by 3 bases and J by 4 bases. This CDR3 contains 14 residues. The germline gives CDR1 GTSNPN, CDR2 SVGIG (reference sequence). The V and J genes are TRBV30 and TRBJ1-4; 7 nucleotides agree with TRBD1. This specimen consisted of CD4+ T cells from peripheral blood mononuclear cells, obtained in the second trimester of pregnancy. The clonotype was recovered from a female donor with multiple sclerosis, enrolled in a pregnancy study. CDR3 sequence (DNA): TGTGCCTGGAGCCCCGACAGGGTTAATGAAAAACTGTTTTTT. It encodes CAWSPDRVNEKLFF. Drawing the rest from reference TRBV30 and TRBJ1-4, the complete variable domain is SQTIHQWPATLVQPVGSPLSLECTVEGTSNPNLYWYRQAAGRGLQLLFYSVGIGQISSEVPQNLSASRPQDRQFILSSKKLLLSDSGFYLCAWSPDRVNEKLFFGSGTQLSVL.